The source of this TCR beta chain is a study of blood T cell repertoires in COVID-19. Study as a whole: The United States, Italy and Spain were the sources of the acute and convalescent COVID-19 samples. PBMCs, B-cell-depleted T cells, or T cells were the source of the cDNA or gDNA that made up the material.

As handled by the study authors: Reference gene primer amplification gave estimated nucleated cell counts. TCRdb's table, derived via immunoSEQ multiplex PCR, lists solely in-frame clones and lacks some. The V and J calls and the clone size are those of that table, but D and trimming were determined from the DNA. The sample comprises approximately 150,000 clones, 85% to 90% of which are singletons, and about 1.5% rests with the top ten. The CDR3 is 16 residues long. V gave up 4 bases and J gave up 0 bases; unmatched junction bases: 7. Germline V gene sequence: CDR1 MDHEN, CDR2 SYDVKM. Sequenced material: peripheral blood. The receptor comes from a woman aged 55-69 years with acute or convalescent COVID-19. V gene TRBV28 combines with J gene TRBJ2-5, with 8 bases aligning to TRBD2. This chain's CDR3 is CASSSTLADYQETQYF. CDR3 DNA: TGTGCCAGCAGTTCTACACTAGCGGATTACCAAGAGACCCAGTACTTC.